This T cell receptor (beta chain) appears in the sequencing data of a study of control samples from healthy donors and cancer patients. Repertoires were generated with immunoSEQ multiplex PCR, while TCRdb's copy carries only in-frame clones and drops some. The sample holds under 450,000 clones; over 75% are singletons and the top ten take 5% to 7%. The germline V gene has CDR1 MDHEN and CDR2 SYDVKM. Trimming at V came to 6 bases and at J to 4 bases, leaving 8 bases not matched to a gene. The CDR3 extends over 14 amino acids. This chain uses TRBV28 with TRBJ1-2, with 7 bases identical to TRBD1. The source of this sequence is a middle-aged man with head and neck cancer. Material for sequencing was PBMCs. The CDR3 loop is CASRRGQAIYGYTF. The CDR3 DNA follows: TGTGCCAGCAGGCGCGGACAGGCGATCTATGGCTACACCTTC.